The 10 T cell receptor beta chains listed next were all sequenced from one sample in a study of cytomegalovirus exposure and HLA in healthy donors (TCRdb year 2017). The library came from the immunoSEQ multiplex PCR assay. The multiplex PCR relied on a mix of 60 forward primers for TCR Vbeta segments and 13 reverse primers for TCR Jbeta segments. TCRdb re-hosts the immuneACCESS table, in-frame sequences only. Its copies lack some clones; in the studies checked, an unresolved V gene accounts for under half of them, and the cause for the rest is not known. This sample holds roughly 120,000 clones; approximately 74% were observed only once. The leading ten clones occupy 4% to 5% of the sample. The sequenced sample consisted of PBMCs. All receptors derive from a woman in her 40s in good health and CMV-seropositive.

The genes are TRBV14 and TRBJ2-3, with 12 nucleotides matching TRBD1. Trimming at V came to 4 bases and at J to 3 bases, leaving 5 bases not matched to a gene. Per the germline V gene, CDR1 is SGHDN and CDR2 is FVKESK. The CDR3 is 16 residues long. This CDR3 reads CASSLGTGGWTDTQYF. In nucleotides, the CDR3 is TGTGCCAGCAGCCTTGGGACAGGGGGCTGGACAGATACGCAGTATTTT. Looking up the rest from reference TRBV14 and TRBJ2-3 gives the full variable domain: EAGVTQFPSHSVIEKGQTVTLRCDPISGHDNLYWYRRVMGKEIKFLLHFVKESKQDESGMPNNRFLAERTGGTYSTLKVQPAELEDSGVYFCASSLGTGGWTDTQYFGPGTRLTVL.

The chain combines TRBV19 with TRBJ1-2; TRBD1 is a possible D gene (6 bases). V was pared by 7 bases and J by 4 bases, with 19 bases between. The germline V gene encodes CDR1 LNHDA and CDR2 SQIVND (reference sequence). The CDR3 spans 15 residues. The CDR3 nucleotides are TGTGCCAGTAACCCGGCGGGGGCCGGGGCCTATGGCTACACCTTC. It is translated as CASNPAGAGAYGYTF.

This clone appeared a few times. This chain joins TRBV6-6 and TRBJ1-1; a weak D match, TRBD1 (5 bases). The CDR3 loop spans 13 amino acids. Germline V gene lookup returns CDR1 MNHNY and CDR2 SVGAGI (reference sequence). Trimming took off 7 bases at V and 5 bases at J, with 14 bases between the two ends. CDR3 residues: CASTSIGVTEAFF. For the CDR3, the DNA is TGTGCCAGCACTTCGATAGGGGTGACTGAAGCTTTCTTT.

The V gene is TRBV5-1, the J gene TRBJ2-7; D perhaps matches TRBD1 (5 bases). CDR1 and CDR2 from the germline V gene are SGHRS and YFSETQ. This CDR3 region has 13 residues. V was clipped by 4 bases and J by 4 bases, with 12 bases between them. The CDR3 DNA sequence: TGCGCCAGCAGCCGTGGCAGGGATTACGAGCAGTACTTC. It yields the protein CASSRGRDYEQYF.

The gene calls are TRBV7-3 and TRBJ2-1, with D perhaps TRBD2 (6 bases). V shed 0 bases and J shed 13 bases, with 13 bases lying between them. The germline V gene encodes CDR1 SGHTA and CDR2 FQGTGA. This CDR3 has 13 amino acids. CDR3 sequence reads: CASSLTGLALQFF. CDR3 nucleotides: TGTGCCAGCAGCTTAACAGGCCTAGCGTTACAGTTCTTC.

This chain connects TRBV10-3 to TRBJ2-1, with 8 positions matching TRBD2. V lost 6 bases, J lost 8 bases, and 15 bases stayed unmatched. From germline, CDR1 is ENHRY and CDR2 SYGVKD. CDR3 length: 16 amino acids. CDR3 bases: TGTGCCATCAGATACAGGGATGGAGCGGGAGTTTATGAGCAGTTCTTC. Its protein is CAIRYRDGAGVYEQFF.

The V call is TRBV9, the J call TRBJ1-6; D remains ambiguous. V was cut by 0 bases and J by 10 bases, with 14 bases left in between. In germline, CDR1 is SGDLS, CDR2 YYNGEE. The CDR3 is 15 residues long. The CDR3 nucleotides are TGTGCCAGCAGCGTAGGTAGGGCCCGCGGGTCACCCCTCCACTTT. This codes for CASSVGRARGSPLHF.

This clone was seen a handful of times. This chain joins TRBV10-3 and TRBJ2-5; 7 bases map to TRBD2. This CDR3 is built from 14 residues. J lost 1 base, V lost 6 bases, and 5 bases had no gene match. The germline V gene has CDR1 ENHRY and CDR2 SYGVKD. The CDR3 loop reads CAISHPGGQETQYF. In DNA form, the CDR3 reads TGTGCCATCAGCCACCCGGGGGGCCAAGAGACCCAGTACTTC.

Points on this clone: Mismatch with germline at one junction end may stem from a read error. The chain combines TRBV7-9 with TRBJ1-4; possible D gene TRBD1, 6 bases. This CDR3 comprises 15 residues. Looked up from germline, CDR1 is SEHNR and CDR2 is FQNEAQ (reference sequence). Here the CDR3 reads CSSSQGQPTNEKLFF. CDR3 in DNA: TGTTCCAGCAGCCAAGGACAGCCAACTAATGAAAAACTGTTTTTT.

V and J are TRBV6-5 and TRBJ1-5; no reliable D call. Deletions cut 6 bases from V and 3 bases from J, with 9 bases between. CDR3 length: 13 amino acids. The germline CDR1 and CDR2 sequences are MNHEY and SVGAGI. The CDR3 DNA follows: TGTGCCAGCAGAGCACAGACCAATCAGCCCCAGCATTTT. This translates into CASRAQTNQPQHF.